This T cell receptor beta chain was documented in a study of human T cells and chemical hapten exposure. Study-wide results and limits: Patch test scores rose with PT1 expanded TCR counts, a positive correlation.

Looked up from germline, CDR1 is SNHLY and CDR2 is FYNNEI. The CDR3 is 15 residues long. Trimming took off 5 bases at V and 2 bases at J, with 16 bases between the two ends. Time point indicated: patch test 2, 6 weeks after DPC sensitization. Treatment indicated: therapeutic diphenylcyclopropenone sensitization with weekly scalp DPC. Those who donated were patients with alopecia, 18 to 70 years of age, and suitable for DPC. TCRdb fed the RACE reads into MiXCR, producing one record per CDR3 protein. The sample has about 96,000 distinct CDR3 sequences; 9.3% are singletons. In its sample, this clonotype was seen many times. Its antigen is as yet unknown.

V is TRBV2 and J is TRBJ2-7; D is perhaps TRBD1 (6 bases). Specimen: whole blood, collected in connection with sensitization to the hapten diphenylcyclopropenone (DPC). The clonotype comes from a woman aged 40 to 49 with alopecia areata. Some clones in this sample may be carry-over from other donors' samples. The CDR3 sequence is CASSSDLDSPYEQYF. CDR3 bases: TGTGCCAGCAGTTCAGATTTGGACAGCCCCTACGAGCAGTACTTC.